The 15 T cell receptor beta chains in this list originate from one sample, sequenced in a study of blood T cell repertoires in COVID-19. Assay: immunoSEQ multiplex PCR; the TCRdb copy retains only in-frame clones and omits some. The sample lists approximately 270,000 clones, around 89% occurring once. The specimen sequenced was peripheral blood. Receptor source: a woman younger than 45 with COVID-19, enrolled during active disease.

The CDR3 coding sequence is TGTGCCAGCAGGACAGGGAGCGCTGAAGCTTTCTTT. Its translation: CASRTGSAEAFF. The genes are TRBV6-6 and TRBJ1-1; 7 bases map to TRBD1. Per germline, CDR1 MNHNY and CDR2 SVGAGI (reference sequence). The CDR3 totals 12 residues. Losses at the gene ends were 6 bases for V and 6 bases for J; bases not matched to a gene: 4.

This clone appeared a single time. CDR3 sequence: CASSQYFGPSLSYNEQFF. The CDR3 DNA sequence: TGCGCCAGCAGCCAATATTTTGGACCTAGCCTCTCCTACAATGAGCAGTTCTTC. The chain joins TRBV4-1 to TRBJ2-1, with D perhaps TRBD2 (5 bases). V was clipped by 2 bases and J by 0 bases, with 17 bases between them. Germline V CDR1 and CDR2: MGHRA, YSYEKL. The CDR3 extends over 18 amino acids.

CDR3 DNA sequence: TGCGCCAGCAGCCGCGACCCATTAGCGGGAGTGGGTGAGCAGTACGTC. Translation: CASSRDPLAGVGEQYV. V usage is TRBV4-1 and J usage is TRBJ2-7; TRBD2 aligns across 9 bases. The CDR3 has 16 residues. Trimming at V came to 4 bases and at J to 7 bases, leaving 14 bases not matched to a gene. Germline values: CDR1 MGHRA, CDR2 YSYEKL.

The genes are TRBV24-1 and TRBJ2-1; D possibly corresponds to TRBD2 (6 bases). V was clipped by 4 bases and J by 0 bases, with 15 bases between them. The germline CDR1 and CDR2 sequences are KGHDR and SFDVKD. This CDR3 has 17 residues. For the CDR3, the DNA is TGTGCCACCAGTGAGCCGCCGGGCGGGGTCTCCTACAATGAGCAGTTCTTC. Protein: CATSEPPGGVSYNEQFF.

V is TRBV7-8 and J is TRBJ2-2; 13 bases fit TRBD2. Germline CDR1 SGHVS, CDR2 FQNEAQ. V lost 2 bases to trimming and J lost 0 bases; unmatched junction nucleotides: 9. The CDR3 covers 20 residues. CDR3 DNA: TGTGCCAGCAGCTTACAACTAGCGGGGGGGCCGTTCGCGAACACCGGGGAGCTGTTTTTT. Protein product: CASSLQLAGGPFANTGELFF. The full variable domain, rest sourced from reference TRBV7-8 and TRBJ2-2, is GAGVSQSPRYKVAKRGQDVALRCDPISGHVSLFWYQQALGQGPEFLTYFQNEAQLDKSGLPSDRFFAERPEGSVSTLKIQRTQQEDSAVYLCASSLQLAGGPFANTGELFFGEGSRLTVL.

V usage is TRBV19 and J usage is TRBJ1-1; a possible D gene is TRBD1 (5 bases). CDR1 LNHDA and CDR2 SQIVND come from the germline V gene (reference sequence). The CDR3 spans 16 residues. V lost 1 base to trimming and J lost 0 bases, with 12 bases between them. The CDR3 DNA follows: TGTGCCAGTAGTATAGGTTGGGCAGGGATGAACACTGAAGCTTTCTTT. Its translation: CASSIGWAGMNTEAFF.

The genes are TRBV10-2 and TRBJ1-3; D gene unclear. V shed 3 bases and J shed 3 bases, with 12 bases lying between them. The CDR3 loop spans 15 amino acids. Germline V gene sequence: CDR1 WSHSY, CDR2 SAAADI. DNA of the CDR3: TGCGCCAGCAGTGAAGACAATTGGCTTGGAAACACCATATATTTT. Its translation is CASSEDNWLGNTIYF.

V and J are TRBV9 and TRBJ2-5; possible D gene TRBD2, 6 bases. Germline V gene sequence: CDR1 SGDLS, CDR2 YYNGEE. The CDR3 is 17 amino acids. V was cut by 6 bases and J by 5 bases, with 26 bases left in between. CDR3 in amino acids: CASTPSGHGGDLETQYF. DNA for the CDR3: TGTGCCAGCACTCCGTCAGGACACGGAGGGGATTTGGAGACCCAGTACTTC.

There are a few counts of this clone. The chain joins TRBV6-2 or TRBV6-3 to TRBJ1-5; D call uncertain. V lost 2 bases and J lost 7, with 6 bases in between. CDR1 and CDR2 (germline): MNHEY, SVGEGT. There are 12 residues in the CDR3. The CDR3 spells CASSYGWQPQHF. The CDR3 bases are TGTGCCAGCAGTTACGGCTGGCAGCCCCAGCATTTT.

This clone was found once. The V and J genes are TRBV5-4 and TRBJ2-7, with 7 positions matching TRBD1. Germline values: CDR1 SGHNT, CDR2 YYREEE (reference sequence). The V gene end was trimmed by 0 bases and the J gene end by 3 bases; junction bases not matched to a gene: 9. The CDR3 sequence is 16 residues long. CDR3 DNA sequence: TGTGCCAGCAGCTTGGGAGGCAGGGGACAGATCTACGAGCAGTACTTC. Its protein product is CASSLGGRGQIYEQYF.

The chain links TRBV6-5 to TRBJ1-5; D call uncertain. V was pared by 4 bases and J by 1 base, with 11 bases between. Per germline, CDR1 MNHEY and CDR2 SVGAGI. The CDR3 length is 15 residues. CDR3 sequence (DNA): TGTGCCAGCAGTTCGGACCCGGGGAGCAATCAGCCCCAGCATTTT. Residues: CASSSDPGSNQPQHF.

This clone was found once. V and J are TRBV7-2 and TRBJ1-5, with D uncertain. V was cut by 1 base and J by 0 bases, with 7 bases left in between. Germline CDR1 is SGHTA and CDR2 is FQGNSA. The CDR3 covers 15 residues. The CDR3 DNA follows: TGTGCCAGCAGCTTAGGAGATTATAGCAATCAGCCCCAGCATTTT. This gives the protein CASSLGDYSNQPQHF.

The rearrangement joins TRBV3-1 (or the pseudogene TRBV3-2) to TRBJ2-2, with D perhaps TRBD1 (9 bases). The CDR3 is 18 residues long. V lost 5 bases and J 4 bases, leaving 23 bases between the germline ends. Germline CDR1 reads LGHDT; CDR2 reads YNNKEL (reference sequence). The chain's CDR3 is CASSGTGSVGTSTGELFF. CDR3 sequence (DNA): TGTGCCAGCAGCGGGACAGGGAGTGTTGGGACTAGCACCGGGGAGCTGTTTTTT.

The gene calls are TRBV5-1 and TRBJ1-3, with TRBD1 identical over 7 bases. The CDR3 has 16 residues. In germline, CDR1 is SGHRS, CDR2 YFSETQ. The V gene end was trimmed by 3 bases and the J gene end by 0 bases; junction bases not matched to a gene: 6. In DNA form, the CDR3 reads TGCGCCAGCAGCTCCGGACAGGCCAGCTCTGGAAACACCATATATTTT. The encoded protein is CASSSGQASSGNTIYF.

V is TRBV7-6 and J is TRBJ1-4; weak D call: TRBD1 (6 bases). Germline V CDR1 and CDR2: SGHVS, FNYEAQ. The CDR3 spans 15 residues. The V gene lost 4 bases and the J gene lost 8 bases, with 17 bases spanning the gap. The CDR3, as DNA: TGTGCCAGCAGCTCGCGCTGGGGGCGGGAGGAAAAACTGTTTTTT. Its protein is CASSSRWGREEKLFF. The variable domain in full, with the rest retrieved from reference TRBV7-6 and TRBJ1-4, is GAGVSQSPRYKVTKRGQDVALRCDPISGHVSLYWYRQALGQGPEFLTYFNYEAQQDKSGLPNDRFSAERPEGSISTLTIQRTEQRDSAMYRCASSSRWGREEKLFFGSGTQLSVL.